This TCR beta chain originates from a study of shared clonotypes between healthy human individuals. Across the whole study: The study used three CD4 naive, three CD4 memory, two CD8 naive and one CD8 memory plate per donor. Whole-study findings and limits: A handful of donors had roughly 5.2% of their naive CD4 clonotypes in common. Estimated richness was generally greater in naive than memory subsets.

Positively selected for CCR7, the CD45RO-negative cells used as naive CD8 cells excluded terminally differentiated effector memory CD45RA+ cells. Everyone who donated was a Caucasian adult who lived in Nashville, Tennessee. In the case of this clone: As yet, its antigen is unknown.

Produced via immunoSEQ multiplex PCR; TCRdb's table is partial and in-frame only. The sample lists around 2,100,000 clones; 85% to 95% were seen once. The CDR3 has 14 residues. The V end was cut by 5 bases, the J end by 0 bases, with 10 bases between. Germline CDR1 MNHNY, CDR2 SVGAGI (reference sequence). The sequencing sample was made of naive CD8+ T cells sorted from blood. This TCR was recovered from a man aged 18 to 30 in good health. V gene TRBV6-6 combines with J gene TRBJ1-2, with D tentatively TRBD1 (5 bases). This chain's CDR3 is CASSAGITNYGYTF. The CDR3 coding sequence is TGTGCCAGCAGTGCAGGGATTACTAACTATGGCTACACCTTC.